A single sample is the source of the 21 T cell receptor beta chains below, sequenced in a study of shared clonotypes between healthy human individuals. Produced via immunoSEQ multiplex PCR; TCRdb's table is partial and in-frame only. The table shows fewer than 1.8 million clones, with about 98.5% occurring only once. Sequencing used naive CD4+ T cells sorted from blood. Subset here: CD45RA+ positively selected. These receptors all come from a young man in good health.

This rearrangement joins TRBV11-3 to TRBJ2-1; 8 nucleotides match TRBD1. CDR1 and CDR2 from the germline V gene are SGHNT and YENEEA. The CDR3 loop spans 13 amino acids. The trim removed 6 bases at V and 6 bases at J, leaving 4 bases unmatched. The CDR3 here is CASRKGQGNEQFF. The CDR3, as DNA: TGTGCCAGCAGGAAAGGACAGGGCAATGAGCAGTTCTTC.

The rearrangement links TRBV7-2 to TRBJ1-3, with D maybe TRBD1 (5 bases). The CDR3 loop spans 15 amino acids. Per the germline V gene, CDR1 is SGHTA and CDR2 is FQGNSA. V was trimmed by 3 bases and J by 4 bases, leaving 13 bases between them. The CDR3 region is CASSFLRGRGNTIYF. In DNA, the CDR3 is TGTGCCAGCAGCTTTCTACGGGGACGAGGAAACACCATATATTTT.

This rearrangement joins TRBV6-1 to TRBJ2-7; no definite D call. The V end lost 3 bases, the J end lost 2 bases, and 8 bases lay between the germline ends. Germline V gene data show CDR1 as MNHNS and CDR2 as SASEGT. The CDR3 contains 13 residues. This chain's CDR3 is CASSDRHPYEQYF. CDR3 DNA sequence: TGTGCCAGCAGTGACAGGCATCCCTACGAGCAGTACTTC.

The J gene is TRBJ1-2, the V gene TRBV30; D might be TRBD1 (6 bases). V was clipped by 5 bases and J by 5 bases, with 24 bases between them. CDR3 length: 16 residues. Germline V CDR1 and CDR2: GTSNPN, SVGIG (reference sequence). This chain's CDR3 is CAWRHWDNRRSYGYTF. The CDR3 DNA reads as TGTGCCTGGCGCCATTGGGACAATAGGAGGTCGTATGGCTACACCTTC.

The chain is built from TRBV10-3 and TRBJ1-5, with 8 positions matching TRBD1. Germline V gene sequence: CDR1 ENHRY, CDR2 SYGVKD. The CDR3 extends over 14 amino acids. Trimming cost V 3 bases and J 7 bases; bases outside gene matches: 5. The CDR3 bases are TGTGCCATCAGTGATTCAGGGGGCGGGCAGCCCCAGCATTTT. Its protein product is CAISDSGGGQPQHF.

V usage is TRBV7-8 and J usage is TRBJ1-2, with TRBD1 identical over 8 bases. This CDR3 is 16 amino acids long. The J segment lost 0 bases and the V segment lost 3 bases, leaving 6 bases of the junction unmatched. Germline CDR1 reads SGHVS; CDR2 reads FQNEAQ. The CDR3 DNA follows: TGTGCCAGCAGCTTGCTCGGGACAGGAGCTAACTATGGCTACACCTTC. Its translation is CASSLLGTGANYGYTF.

The rearrangement joins TRBV15 to TRBJ2-1; a weak D match, TRBD2 (6 bases). Trimming left V 7 bases short and J 0 bases short, with 7 bases between. CDR1 is LNHNV, CDR2 YYDKDF, per germline (reference sequence). The CDR3 runs to 13 residues. In nucleotides, the CDR3 is TGTGCCACCAAGACTAGCTCCTACAATGAGCAGTTCTTC. Its translation is CATKTSSYNEQFF.

This chain uses TRBV11-2 with TRBJ2-7, with D perhaps TRBD2 (7 bases). Germline V gene data show CDR1 as SGHAT and CDR2 as FQNNGV. V was pared by 3 bases and J by 3 bases, with 12 bases between. The CDR3 covers 14 residues. CDR3 region: CASSFGGANYEQYF. CDR3 DNA sequence: TGTGCCAGCAGCTTTGGGGGGGCAAACTACGAGCAGTACTTC.

The chain carries TRBV6-1 and TRBJ1-4; D is possibly TRBD1 (5 bases). Per germline, CDR1 MNHNS and CDR2 SASEGT. V was cut by 4 bases and J by 8 bases, with 11 bases left in between. The CDR3 has 13 residues. The CDR3 DNA reads as TGTGCCAGCAGTGCCCTGCGGGACGAAAAACTGTTTTTT. Amino acids: CASSALRDEKLFF.

The chain recombines TRBV9 with TRBJ2-1; maybe TRBD1 (6 bases). Germline V gives CDR1 SGDLS, CDR2 YYNGEE. V lost 2 bases, J lost 7 bases, and 10 bases lay in between. The CDR3 has 13 residues. CDR3 amino acids: CASSVQGMNEQFF. In DNA, the CDR3 is TGTGCCAGCAGCGTCCAGGGGATGAATGAGCAGTTCTTC.

The V gene is TRBV29-1, the J gene TRBJ2-1; D tentatively reads TRBD1 or TRBD2 (6 bases each). Germline values: CDR1 SQVTM, CDR2 ANQGSEA. The CDR3 loop spans 18 amino acids. V was trimmed by 6 bases and J by 6 bases, leaving 30 bases between them. The CDR3 region is CSVGGTLERRPTGNEQFF. The CDR3 nucleotides read TGCAGCGTGGGGGGCACACTAGAACGGCGGCCGACGGGCAATGAGCAGTTCTTC.

CDR3 residues: CASSLSGTNEQFF. The CDR3 DNA reads TGTGCCAGCAGTTTGTCCGGGACCAATGAGCAGTTCTTC. The J gene is TRBJ2-1, the V gene TRBV28; D might be TRBD1 or TRBD2, each matching 5 bases. Germline CDR1 and CDR2: MDHEN and SYDVKM. V was clipped by 3 bases and J by 6 bases, with 9 bases between them. This CDR3 has 13 residues.

In this sample, this clone turned up once. The chain has TRBV13 and TRBJ2-7; D call uncertain. There are 14 residues in the CDR3. The germline V and J ends were trimmed by 3 bases and 3 bases, with 12 bases remaining between them. The V gene's germline CDR1 is PRHDT and CDR2 FYEKMQ (reference sequence). CDR3 sequence (DNA): TGTGCCAGCAGCTTGAGATCCAGTTACTACGAGCAGTACTTC. Protein: CASSLRSSYYEQYF.

J is TRBJ2-7 and V is TRBV13, with D possibly TRBD1 on 6 matching bases. V lost 4 bases to trimming and J lost 1 base, with 11 bases between them. Per the germline V gene, CDR1 is PRHDT and CDR2 is FYEKMQ (reference sequence). The CDR3 extends over 14 amino acids. The CDR3 bases are TGTGCCAGCAGCTACAGGGTATGGTCCTACGAGCAGTACTTC. Protein: CASSYRVWSYEQYF.

The V call is TRBV15, the J call TRBJ2-2; no firm D call. V was pared by 0 bases and J by 0 bases, with 8 bases between. This CDR3 region has 16 residues. CDR1 and CDR2 (germline): LNHNV, YYDKDF (reference sequence). DNA for the CDR3: TGTGCCACCAGCAGAGATGCGGCTACGAACACCGGGGAGCTGTTTTTT. Translated, it gives CATSRDAATNTGELFF.

The V and J genes are TRBV19 and TRBJ2-3, with 12 bases that match TRBD2. The V segment lost 6 bases and the J segment 3 bases; nucleotides outside the gene matches: 7. Germline assignment: CDR1 LNHDA and CDR2 SQIVND (reference sequence). This CDR3 is 16 amino acids long. The CDR3 nucleotides are TGTGCCAGTAGGAAGGAAGGGACTAGCGGGACAGATACGCAGTATTTT. It translates to CASRKEGTSGTDTQYF.

In its sample, this clone was seen once. The genes are TRBV27 and TRBJ1-3; D not resolved. In germline, CDR1 is MNHEY, CDR2 SMNVEV (reference sequence). The CDR3 extends over 16 amino acids. The V gene lost 2 bases and the J gene lost 4 bases, with 15 bases spanning the gap. CDR3 DNA sequence: TGTGCCAGCAGTTTAAACGCGAGGGCAACCGGAAACACCATATATTTT. This encodes CASSLNARATGNTIYF.

The CDR3: CASSQEKGARTDTQYF. Here the CDR3 DNA reads TGCGCCAGCAGCCAAGAGAAGGGGGCACGCACAGATACGCAGTATTTT. The chain carries TRBV4-1 and TRBJ2-3; 7 positions agree with TRBD1. The CDR3 sequence is 16 residues long. Trimming took 0 bases from V and 1 from J; bases not matched to a gene: 4. Germline V gene lookup returns CDR1 MGHRA and CDR2 YSYEKL.

The chain recombines TRBV5-8 with TRBJ1-1; unclear D gene. Per the germline V gene, CDR1 is SGHTS and CDR2 is YDEGEE. The V and J ends lost 2 bases and 7 bases respectively, with 3 bases between them. The CDR3 loop spans 10 amino acids. The CDR3 DNA follows: TGTGCCAGCAGCTTCGTTGAAGCTTTCTTT. This codes for CASSFVEAFF.

V and J are TRBV28 and TRBJ1-2; 9 positions agree with TRBD1. The ends lost 6 bases at V and 4 bases at J; junction bases unmatched: 3. Germline lookup yields CDR1 MDHEN and CDR2 SYDVKM. The CDR3 totals 13 residues. The CDR3: CASRRQGVYGYTF. DNA for the CDR3: TGTGCCAGCAGGAGACAGGGGGTCTATGGCTACACCTTC.

This clone was observed once. The chain recombines TRBV5-1 with TRBJ2-3, with TRBD2 matching 7 bases. The germline gives CDR1 SGHRS, CDR2 YFSETQ. The CDR3 is 16 amino acids. After removal of 0 bases from V and 5 bases from J, the junction contained 9 bases not matched to a gene. The CDR3 DNA is TGCGCCAGCAGCTTGGAGCCTAGCGGTCTACGAGATACGCAGTATTTT. Translating it yields CASSLEPSGLRDTQYF. The whole variable domain, filled in from reference TRBV5-1 and TRBJ2-3, reads KAGVTQTPRYLIKTRGQQVTLSCSPISGHRSVSWYQQTPGQGLQFLFEYFSETQRNKGNFPGRFSGRQFSNSRSEMNVSTLELGDSALYLCASSLEPSGLRDTQYFGPGTRLTVL.